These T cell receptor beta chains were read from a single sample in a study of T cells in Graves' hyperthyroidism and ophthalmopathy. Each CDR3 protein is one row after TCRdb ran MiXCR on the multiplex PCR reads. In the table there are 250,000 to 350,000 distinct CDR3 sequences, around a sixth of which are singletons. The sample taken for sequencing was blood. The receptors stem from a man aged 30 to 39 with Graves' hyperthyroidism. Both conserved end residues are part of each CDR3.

CASSLGASTDTQYF TRBV5-1
CATEGVGGGANVLTF TRBV6-2/TRBV6-3
CSANEGENTEAFF TRBV20-1
CASSQDPTASGELFF TRBV4-2
CASRGTGEAEQYF TRBV27
CSAREGAVGEQFF TRBV20-1
CSARWQGADTQYF TRBV20-1
CASSVRQGSYEQYF TRBV3-1
CASSPRDSTNTEAFF TRBV14
CASSRHYNEQFF TRBV12-3/TRBV12-4
CAWSVRQTSGNTIYF TRBV30
CASSLAGDNYNEQFF TRBV5-1
CSVWSRGDNEQFF TRBV29-1
CASNGGQREGRETQYF TRBV27
CSAVGSGSAGELFF TRBV20-1
CASRPGLAAAYEQYF TRBV27
CASSRGENAEAFF TRBV5-1